This TCR beta chain stems from a study of blood T cell repertoires in COVID-19. Study at large: In each case, the material was cDNA or gDNA derived from T cells, B-cell-depleted T cells, or PBMCs.

This clone has just one count. In the original analysis: Quantification of nucleated cells was approximated via reference gene primer amplification. TCRdb's copy holds only in-frame clones and misses some; the assay was immunoSEQ multiplex PCR. V, J and clone size derive from that table, while D and trimming were established from the DNA sequence. The repertoire holds 350,000 to 500,000 clones, with 70% to 90% as singletons. Germline V lookup: CDR1 SQVTM, CDR2 ANQGSEA. CDR3 length: 13 residues. V shed 6 bases, J shed 0 bases, and the junction held 1 base outside the gene matches. Membership in each cohort depended on participant-reported clinical history. Exposed participants came across a COVID-19 case within 2 weeks before study entry.

The chain uses TRBV29-1 and TRBJ2-2; TRBD2 agrees at 7 bases. This receptor was obtained from a woman between 18 and 30 years old who had been exposed to COVID-19. Material for sequencing was PBMCs or T cells enriched from blood (not recorded which). CDR3 residues: CSVGLPNTGELFF. In nucleotides, the CDR3 is TGCAGCGTGGGACTACCGAACACCGGGGAGCTGTTTTTT.